These T cell receptor beta chains were read from a single sample in a study of cytomegalovirus exposure and HLA in healthy donors. Generated by immunoSEQ multiplex PCR, the TCRdb table keeps only in-frame clones and is missing some. The table records about 140,000 clones, 70% to 80% of them present only once. Sequenced material: PBMCs. The receptors stem from a man under 40 in good health and CMV-seronegative. CDR3s include the opening cysteine and the closing phenylalanine or tryptophan. The D gene is left open where the match is weak. Clone size is not always given. Where it is, it says once, few, many or a class for expanded clones.

d_call j_call clone_size v_call cdr3_nt cdr3_aa
TRBD2 TRBJ2-3 . TRBV7-3 TGTGCCAGCAGCTTGACTAGCGGTGGTACAGATACGCAGTATTTT CASSLTSGGTDTQYF
TRBD2 TRBJ2-5 . TRBV27 TGCGCCAGCAGTTCCCCCGGGACTAGCGGGAGAGCTGGGGGAGAGACCCAGTACTTC CASSSPGTSGRAGGETQYF
TRBD1 TRBJ2-2 . TRBV5-4 TGTGCCAGCAGCTTGGGCCAGACAGGGAAGGCGAACACCGGGGAGCTGTTTTTT CASSLGQTGKANTGELFF
TRBD1 TRBJ1-1 few TRBV6-1 TGTGCCAGCAGTGGGGCAGGGGGCTGGGGATTTGTGAACACTGAAGCTTTCTTT CASSGAGGWGFVNTEAFF
TRBD2 TRBJ2-4 once TRBV10-3 TGTGCCATCAGTGACCGCGGGGGGGAAAACATTCAGTACTTC CAISDRGGENIQYF
. TRBJ1-5 . TRBV2 TGTGCCAGTACAGGGACATATAGCAATCAGCCCCAGCATTTT CASTGTYSNQPQHF
. TRBJ1-3 . TRBV5-1 TGCGCCAGCAGCTCTGCGGGCGGGGCTGGAAACACCATATATTTT CASSSAGGAGNTIYF
. TRBJ2-1 . TRBV19 TGTGCCAGTACCCCACGTGGTTCGGTGAAGTACAATGAGCAGTTCTTC CASTPRGSVKYNEQFF
. TRBJ2-3 . TRBV25-1 TGTGCCAGCACAAGGACTGGGGAGCATTCAGATACGCAGTATTTT CASTRTGEHSDTQYF
. TRBJ2-5 . TRBV4-1 TGCGCCAGCAGCCGGGGGGCCGGGACAGCTAAAGAGACCCAGTACTTC CASSRGAGTAKETQYF
TRBD1 TRBJ1-1 . TRBV5-1 TGCGCCAGCAGCTTGATAGGGGGCCCGTCTGAAGCTTTCTTT CASSLIGGPSEAFF
. TRBJ2-6 once TRBV6-5 TGTGCCAGCAGTTATACGGGGTCTGGGGCCAACGTCCTGACTTTC CASSYTGSGANVLTF
. TRBJ2-7 . TRBV2 TGTGCCAGCGAGGGCCGGAGGCCCCACGAGCAGTACTTC CASEGRRPHEQYF
TRBD1 TRBJ2-7 . TRBV5-4 TGTGCCAGCAGCTTGGGACCCAGGACAGGGGACGAGCAGTACTTC CASSLGPRTGDEQYF
. TRBJ2-3 . TRBV5-1 TGCGCCAGCAGCCCCGGGACTGGAAGAACAGATACGCAGTATTTT CASSPGTGRTDTQYF
. TRBJ2-1 once TRBV7-9 TGTGCCAGCAGCTTAGCGTTTAGTATCGGCAATGAGCAGTTCTTC CASSLAFSIGNEQFF
TRBD1 TRBJ2-3 . TRBV15 TGTGCCACCAGCAGTGGACAGGGGGCGAGCGACAGGGATACGCAGTATTTT CATSSGQGASDRDTQYF
TRBD2 TRBJ2-1 . TRBV10-3 TGTGCCATCAGCCCCCTAGCGGACCAAACCTACAATGAGCAGTTCTTC CAISPLADQTYNEQFF
. TRBJ1-4 . TRBV10-3 TGTGCCATCAGTGAGATTGCGGGCTTTGATGAAAAACTGTTTTTT CAISEIAGFDEKLFF
TRBD1 TRBJ1-3 . TRBV2 TGTGCCAGCAGTCAGGACAGGGCTGGAAACACCATATATTTT CASSQDRAGNTIYF
TRBD1 TRBJ2-2 . TRBV10-3 TGTGCCATCGGGGACAGGGCGGGCGGGGAGCTGTTTTTT CAIGDRAGGELFF
TRBD1 TRBJ2-5 . TRBV5-4 TGTGCCAGCAGCCAAACCTGGACAGGTCCGCAAGAGACCCAGTACTTC CASSQTWTGPQETQYF
TRBD2 TRBJ2-3 . TRBV7-9 TGTGCCAGCAGCTTAGGTCTAGCGGGAGAAGTAAGGGCAGATACGCAGTATTTT CASSLGLAGEVRADTQYF
TRBD1 TRBJ1-2 . TRBV29-1 TGCAGCGTTGAAGCCACAGGGGGCTCTAACTATGGCTACACCTTC CSVEATGGSNYGYTF
. TRBJ2-7 . TRBV29-1 TGCAGCGTTGTTCGACAGTTGAGCTCCTACGAGCAGTACTTC CSVVRQLSSYEQYF
. TRBJ2-7 few TRBV30 TGTGCCTGGGGGTTGGGGGGAAATTTCTTGGGGGAGCAGTACTTC CAWGLGGNFLGEQYF
TRBD2 TRBJ2-3 . TRBV7-8 TGTGCCAGCAGCTTAGCGGCCACTAGCGGGCAGACAGATACGCAGTATTTT CASSLAATSGQTDTQYF
. TRBJ2-4 . TRBV19 TGTGCCAGTAGTAGGCAGGGTACGGGAGCCAAAAACATTCAGTACTTC CASSRQGTGAKNIQYF
. TRBJ1-1 . TRBV6-5 TGTGCCAGCAGGGGAGCGGGGGTCACTGAAGCTTTCTTT CASRGAGVTEAFF
TRBD2 TRBJ2-5 . TRBV2 TGTGCCAGCAGTGGGGGACTAGCGGGACAAGAGACCCAGTACTTC CASSGGLAGQETQYF
TRBD1 TRBJ1-1 . TRBV5-4 TGTGCCAGCAGCTGGCGGGACAGGGCCAACACTGAAGCTTTCTTT CASSWRDRANTEAFF
. TRBJ1-1 once TRBV27 TGTGCCAGCAGCCTTAGGGGCACTGAAGCTTTCTTT CASSLRGTEAFF
. TRBJ1-1 . TRBV5-4 TGTGCCAGCAGCTTACGACAGTACACTGAAGCTTTCTTT CASSLRQYTEAFF
. TRBJ2-3 . TRBV27 TGTGCCAGCAGTTACCTAGGGCTAGCTAGCACAGATACGCAGTATTTT CASSYLGLASTDTQYF
. TRBJ2-7 . TRBV7-9 TGTGCCAGCAGCTCCATTTCAGGGGACGAGCAGTACTTC CASSSISGDEQYF
TRBD2 TRBJ2-1 . TRBV6-5 TGTGCCAGCAGTTATGTAGCGGGAGGGCCAGATGAGCAGTTCTTC CASSYVAGGPDEQFF
. TRBJ2-5 few TRBV19 TGTGCCACCTCTAGCGAGCCTTTTGTCGACCAGTACTTC CATSSEPFVDQYF
. TRBJ2-1 large TRBV4-1 TGCGCCAGCAGCCAAGCTACTAGCAATGAGCAGTTCTTC CASSQATSNEQFF
. TRBJ2-3 . TRBV5-8 TGTGCCAGCAGCAGACAGTCGGGGGAAAGCACAGATACGCAGTATTTT CASSRQSGESTDTQYF
TRBD1 TRBJ1-5 . TRBV19 TGTGCCAGTAGTGCAAGACAGGGGGCAACTAGCAATCAGCCCCAGCATTTT CASSARQGATSNQPQHF
. TRBJ2-5 . TRBV2 TGTGCCAGCAGTGCCTTGCGGGTCGAGACCCAGTACTTC CASSALRVETQYF
. TRBJ2-2 . TRBV7-9 TGTGCCAGCAGCTACTTGGGGGCTGGCGGGGAGCTGTTTTTT CASSYLGAGGELFF
. TRBJ2-1 . TRBV7-2 TGTGCCAGCAGCTTAGATCCGGGAGAGAACAATGAGCAGTTCTTC CASSLDPGENNEQFF
TRBD1 TRBJ1-3 . TRBV2 TGTGCCAGCAGTGAACTGGGACAGGGTAACACCATATATTTT CASSELGQGNTIYF
. TRBJ2-4 . TRBV5-4 TGTGCCAGCAGCTTGGAGGGGGGGAGCCCTTATAACATTCAGTACTTC CASSLEGGSPYNIQYF
. TRBJ2-4 . TRBV6-6 TGTGCCAGCAGTTACCCGGAGTCTTTAAACATTCAGTACTTC CASSYPESLNIQYF
TRBD2 TRBJ2-7 . TRBV28 TGTGCCAGCAGTACGGCGAGTAGTAGCGGGAGGCCCTTGGTCCCGCACGAGCAGTACTTC CASSTASSSGRPLVPHEQYF
TRBD2 TRBJ2-7 few TRBV28 TGTGCCAGCACCCCAGGTAGGAGCGGGAGTAGCGAGCAGTACTTC CASTPGRSGSSEQYF
. TRBJ1-5 . TRBV5-1 TGCGCCAGCAGCTTGGAGGGAGAGAGCAATCAGCCCCAGCATTTT CASSLEGESNQPQHF
TRBD2 TRBJ2-1 . TRBV7-6 TGTGCCAGCAGCTCTTTAGGGGCTAGCGGGCTAAATGAGCAGTTCTTC CASSSLGASGLNEQFF
. TRBJ2-7 . TRBV29-1 TGCAGCGTTGAAGATAACAGGGTAAACGAGCAGTACTTC CSVEDNRVNEQYF